A selection of T cell receptor beta chains follows, all from one sample in a study of T cell responses to AZD1222 COVID-19 vaccine. Assay used: immunoSEQ multiplex PCR; TCRdb lists only in-frame clones, some missing. The sample contains some 110,000 clones, about 86% of which appear only once. The sequences come from peripheral blood, collected 28 days after the second AZD1222 dose. The receptors here all came from an adult who received the AZD1222 COVID-19 vaccine. CDR3s include the opening cysteine and the closing phenylalanine or tryptophan. D genes are given only for firm matches. Some rows have no size entry. The others give once, few or many, or a class for an expanded clone.

j_gene	abundance	v_gene	d_gene	CDR3aa	CDR3nt
TRBJ1-3	-	TRBV11-2	TRBD1	CASRSTGFGNTIYF	TGTGCCAGCAGATCGACAGGGTTTGGAAACACCATATATTTT
TRBJ1-1	-	TRBV28	-	CASSWDTEAFF	TGTGCCAGCAGTTGGGACACTGAAGCTTTCTTT
TRBJ2-7	once	TRBV7-8	TRBD2	CASSLSGSRHEQYF	TGTGCCAGCAGCTTAAGCGGGAGTAGGCACGAGCAGTACTTC
TRBJ2-1	-	TRBV6-2/TRBV6-3	TRBD2	CASSGSSGSSYNEQFF	TGTGCCAGCAGTGGATCTAGCGGGAGCTCCTACAATGAGCAGTTCTTC
TRBJ1-6	-	TRBV4-3	-	CASSQETRQGQNSPLHF	TGCGCCAGCAGCCAAGAGACCCGGCAGGGGCAAAATTCACCCCTCCACTTT
TRBJ1-5	many	TRBV27	TRBD1	CASSQKILTGDFQPQHF	TGTGCCAGCAGCCAAAAGATATTGACAGGGGATTTTCAGCCCCAGCATTTT
TRBJ1-2	-	TRBV9	-	CASSGYSGVDGYTF	TGTGCCAGCAGCGGGTACTCAGGGGTTGACGGCTACACCTTC
TRBJ2-5	few	TRBV7-7	TRBD1	CASSLGTGGQETQYF	TGTGCCAGCAGCTTGGGGACAGGGGGCCAAGAGACCCAGTACTTC
TRBJ2-6	once	TRBV5-1	-	CASSLTLSGANVLTF	TGCGCCAGCAGCTTGACACTCTCTGGGGCCAACGTCCTGACTTTC
TRBJ2-1	once	TRBV18	TRBD2	CASSPPSGGLNEQFF	TGTGCCAGCTCACCACCTAGCGGGGGGTTGAATGAGCAGTTCTTC
TRBJ1-1	-	TRBV4-1	TRBD1	CASSLGGQGRTEAFF	TGCGCCAGCAGCCTAGGGGGACAGGGGCGAACTGAAGCTTTCTTT
TRBJ2-3	-	TRBV5-6	-	CASSLSADTQYF	TGTGCCAGCAGCTTGTCAGCAGATACGCAGTATTTT
TRBJ2-3	-	TRBV6-5	TRBD1	CASSHFGTGNPDTQYF	TGTGCCAGCAGTCACTTTGGGACAGGGAACCCAGATACGCAGTATTTT
TRBJ1-2	-	TRBV19	-	CASKRQNYGYTF	TGTGCCAGTAAAAGACAGAACTATGGCTACACCTTC
TRBJ2-3	-	TRBV7-2	-	CASSFERFRGYTQYF	TGTGCCAGCAGCTTCGAAAGGTTCAGGGGATATACGCAGTATTTT
TRBJ1-1	-	TRBV25-1	TRBD1	CASSGPRTGGFNTEAFF	TGTGCCAGCAGTGGACCGAGGACAGGGGGCTTTAACACTGAAGCTTTCTTT
TRBJ1-5	-	TRBV6-2/TRBV6-3	-	CASSYDTGNQPQHF	TGTGCCAGCAGTTACGATACAGGAAATCAGCCCCAGCATTTT
TRBJ2-5	once	TRBV10-3	-	CAISESGDWYQETQYF	TGTGCCATCAGTGAGTCGGGCGACTGGTACCAAGAGACCCAGTACTTC
TRBJ1-2	-	TRBV7-8	-	CASSTRQPIYGYTF	TGTGCCAGCAGCACACGACAGCCCATCTATGGCTACACCTTC
TRBJ1-5	-	TRBV30	-	CAWRLDRNQPQHF	TGTGCCTGGAGGCTAGACAGAAATCAGCCCCAGCATTTT
TRBJ2-6	-	TRBV11-2	-	CASSFLSGANVLTF	TGTGCCAGCAGCTTTCTCTCTGGGGCCAACGTCCTGACTTTC
TRBJ1-6	-	TRBV6-5	-	CASSYFNSPLHF	TGTGCCAGCAGTTACTTCAATTCACCCCTCCACTTT
TRBJ2-6	few	TRBV28	-	CASTENTRSGANVLTF	TGTGCCAGCACCGAAAACACACGGTCTGGGGCCAACGTCCTGACTTTC
TRBJ1-4	-	TRBV6-2/TRBV6-3	-	CASSYSATNEKLFF	TGTGCCAGCAGTTATTCTGCAACTAATGAAAAACTGTTTTTT
TRBJ2-3	-	TRBV28	-	CASSSVSDTQYF	TGTGCCAGCAGCTCTGTCTCAGATACGCAGTATTTT
TRBJ1-3	-	TRBV19	-	CASSTSGGTGNTIYF	TGTGCCAGTAGTACCTCCGGGGGGACTGGAAACACCATATATTTT
TRBJ1-1	once	TRBV14	-	CASSQTNSGLKAFF	TGTGCCAGCAGCCAAACAAATAGTGGGTTAAAAGCTTTCTTT
TRBJ1-4	few	TRBV19	TRBD1	CASRLKGASANEKLFF	TGTGCCAGTAGGTTGAAGGGGGCTTCGGCTAATGAAAAACTGTTTTTT
TRBJ1-2	-	TRBV3-1/TRBV3-2	-	CASSQAVTTMGGYTF	TGTGCCAGCAGCCAAGCGGTAACAACGATGGGGGGCTACACCTTC
TRBJ2-1	-	TRBV27	TRBD1	CASSLQGVDEQFF	TGTGCCAGCAGTTTACAGGGGGTCGATGAGCAGTTCTTC
TRBJ2-3	-	TRBV27	-	CASSWAGSTDTQYF	TGTGCCAGCAGTTGGGCCGGGAGCACAGATACGCAGTATTTT
TRBJ2-5	once	TRBV7-2	TRBD2	CASSNRKSGREETQYF	TGTGCCAGCAGCAACCGGAAAAGCGGGAGAGAAGAGACCCAGTACTTC
TRBJ1-5	once	TRBV6-5	TRBD1	CASIGQGLNNQPQHF	TGTGCCAGCATTGGACAGGGGTTAAACAATCAGCCCCAGCATTTT